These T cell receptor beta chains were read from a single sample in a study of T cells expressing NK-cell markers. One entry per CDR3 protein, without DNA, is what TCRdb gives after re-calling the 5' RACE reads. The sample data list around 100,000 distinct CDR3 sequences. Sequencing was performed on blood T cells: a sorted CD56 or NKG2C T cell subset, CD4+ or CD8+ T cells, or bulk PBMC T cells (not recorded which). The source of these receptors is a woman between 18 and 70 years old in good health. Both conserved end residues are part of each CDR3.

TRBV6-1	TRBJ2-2	CASRKWGTSGNTGELFF
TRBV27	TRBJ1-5	CATKKDYSNQPQHF
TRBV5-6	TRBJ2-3	CASSFGAVNTDTQYF
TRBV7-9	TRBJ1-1	CASTPRGLRVTEAFF
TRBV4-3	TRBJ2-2	CASSQDIGLAGRTGELFF
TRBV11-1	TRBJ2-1	CASTDTGTHPVF
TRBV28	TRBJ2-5	CASVMTGEETQYF
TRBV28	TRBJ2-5	CASSRGAGQETQYF
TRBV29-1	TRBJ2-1	CSDGISGGAYNEQFF
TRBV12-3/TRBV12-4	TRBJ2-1	CASSLVRLSSYNEQFF